One and the same sample provided the 24 T cell receptor beta chains below, sequenced in a study of cytomegalovirus exposure and HLA in healthy donors (dated 2017 in TCRdb). The receptor library was made with the immunoSEQ multiplex PCR assay. A mixture of 60 forward primers for TCR Vbeta segments and 13 reverse primers for TCR Jbeta segments was used in the multiplex PCR. The source is immuneACCESS, and TCRdb retained only in-frame sequences with V and J called. Part of the clones is not carried over; for the studies checked, unresolved V genes explain less than half of this, and the remainder is unexplained. For this sample the table gives about 160,000 clones, of which around three quarters were detected only once. Of the sample, under 2.5% falls within the top ten clones. The sequenced sample was PBMCs. Receptors originate from a man aged 35-49 years in good health and CMV-seronegative.

The gene calls are TRBV19 and TRBJ1-2, with 8 bases that match TRBD1. The CDR3 sequence is 15 residues long. J lost 4 bases, V lost 4 bases, and 8 bases had no gene match. Germline CDR1 reads LNHDA; CDR2 reads SQIVND (reference sequence). CDR3 coding DNA: TGTGCCAGTAGTACGCAGGGTGACAGGGGCTATGGCTACACCTTC. This codes for CASSTQGDRGYGYTF. Full variable domain (missing parts from reference TRBV19 and TRBJ1-2): DGGITQSPKYLFRKEGQNVTLSCEQNLNHDAMYWYRQDPGQGLRLIYYSQIVNDFQKGDIAEGYSVSREKKESFPLTVTSAQKNPTAFYLCASSTQGDRGYGYTFGSGTRLTVV.

This clone was found a few times. V usage is TRBV5-4 and J usage is TRBJ1-2; 8 nucleotides align to TRBD1. The CDR3 has 13 amino acids. Germline loops: CDR1 SGHNT, CDR2 YYREEE (reference sequence). The V gene end was trimmed by 4 bases and the J gene end by 8 bases; junction bases not matched to a gene: 7. CDR3 DNA: TGTGCCAGCAGCCGGACAGGGTCGATAGGCTACACCTTC. This sequence encodes CASSRTGSIGYTF.

The chain joins TRBV7-9 to TRBJ2-7; the match to TRBD2 covers 10 bases. Germline lookup yields CDR1 SEHNR and CDR2 FQNEAQ (reference sequence). With 9 bases clipped from V and 7 bases from J, the junction kept 12 bases outside the gene matches. The CDR3 loop spans 14 amino acids. CDR3 bases: TGTGCCAGTTTGGGAGCGGGAGGGCCGAAAGAGCAGTACTTC. This gives the protein CASLGAGGPKEQYF.

The chain links TRBV10-2 to TRBJ2-7; TRBD1 aligns across 8 bases. The germline V gene encodes CDR1 WSHSY and CDR2 SAAADI. Trimming took 4 bases from V and 2 from J; bases not matched to a gene: 16. This CDR3 contains 18 residues. The CDR3 DNA reads TGCGCCAGCAGTGTGGGGACTTTAACCCGGGACAGGACCTACGAGCAGTACTTC. Protein sequence: CASSVGTLTRDRTYEQYF.

CDR3: CASSIAGLAGELFF. The CDR3 DNA follows: TGTGCCAGTAGTATAGCAGGGTTAGCCGGGGAGCTGTTTTTT. The J gene is TRBJ2-2, the V gene TRBV19; TRBD1 is a possible D gene (5 bases). V lost 1 base and J lost 6, with 9 bases in between. The CDR3 contains 14 residues. CDR1 and CDR2 from the germline V gene are LNHDA and SQIVND (reference sequence).

The chain recombines TRBV14 with TRBJ2-2; 8 bases line up with TRBD1. CDR3 size: 15 residues. The V gene end was trimmed by 3 bases and the J gene end by 6 bases; junction bases not matched to a gene: 6. Germline V CDR1 and CDR2: SGHDN, FVKESK. CDR3 in DNA: TGTGCCAGCAGCCAGAGACAGGGGTTACCCGGGGAGCTGTTTTTT. It translates to CASSQRQGLPGELFF.

This chain joins TRBV2 and TRBJ2-5; D not certain. Germline CDR1 and CDR2: SNHLY and FYNNEI. The CDR3 contains 11 residues. Trimming stripped 5 bases from V and 5 bases from J, with 6 bases between. The CDR3 spells CASSMEETQYF. Here the CDR3 DNA reads TGTGCCAGCAGTATGGAGGAGACCCAGTACTTC. The full variable domain, in which reference TRBV2 and TRBJ2-5 provide the parts outside the CDR3, is EPEVTQTPSHQVTQMGQEVILRCVPISNHLYFYWYRQILGQKVEFLVSFYNNEISEKSEIFDDQFSVERPDGSNFTLKIRSTKLEDSAMYFCASSMEETQYFGPGTRLLVL.

The chain recombines TRBV7-2 with TRBJ2-2, with 10 bases lining up with TRBD2. Trimming at V came to 6 bases and at J to 7 bases, leaving 5 bases not matched to a gene. The CDR3 length is 14 residues. Germline loops: CDR1 SGHTA, CDR2 FQGNSA. As DNA, the CDR3 is TGTGCCAGCAGGCTCAGCGGGAGGGGCGGGGAGCTGTTTTTT. Translation gives CASRLSGRGGELFF.

The DNA for the CDR3 is TGTGCCAGCAGCGACCTTACAGGGTCCTACGAGCAGTACTTC. This sequence encodes CASSDLTGSYEQYF. The rearrangement links TRBV28 to TRBJ2-7, with D possibly TRBD1 on 6 matching bases. The V and J ends lost 6 bases and 1 base respectively, with 13 bases between them. This CDR3 comprises 14 residues. Germline values: CDR1 MDHEN, CDR2 SYDVKM.

This chain connects TRBV7-2 to TRBJ2-7; a weak D match, TRBD2 (6 bases). Trimming pared 0 bases from V and 6 bases from J, leaving 18 bases between. Germline V gives CDR1 SGHTA, CDR2 FQGNSA. The CDR3 runs 16 residues. As DNA, the CDR3 is TGTGCCAGCAGCTTAGCGCCTTGGAGGGCCGAGCGCGAGCAGTACTTC. Its protein is CASSLAPWRAEREQYF. Supplemented by reference TRBV7-2 and TRBJ2-7, the full variable domain reads GAGVSQSPSNKVTEKGKDVELRCDPISGHTALYWYRQSLGQGLEFLIYFQGNSAPDKSGLPSDRFSAERTGGSVSTLTIQRTQQEDSAVYLCASSLAPWRAEREQYFGPGTRLTVT.

This clone has just a few counts. V is TRBV5-8 and J is TRBJ2-7; 8 nucleotides line up with TRBD2. Germline values: CDR1 SGHTS, CDR2 YDEGEE. This CDR3 is built from 14 residues. Trimming at V came to 4 bases and at J to 2 bases, leaving 5 bases not matched to a gene. The CDR3 DNA is TGTGCCAGCAGCGGGACTAGGGCTCCCTACGAGCAGTACTTC. Protein sequence: CASSGTRAPYEQYF.

This sequence joins TRBV7-8 and TRBJ2-1; 13 bases are shared with TRBD2. J gave up 9 bases and V 0 bases, and 2 bases lay outside the gene matches. The CDR3 extends over 15 amino acids. Looked up from germline, CDR1 is SGHVS and CDR2 is FQNEAQ. The chain's CDR3 is CASSLALAGGSEQFF. In DNA form, the CDR3 reads TGTGCCAGCAGCTTAGCACTAGCGGGAGGGAGTGAGCAGTTCTTC.

This chain uses TRBV5-4 with TRBJ2-1, with TRBD2 matching 9 bases. V was pared by 2 bases and J by 8 bases, with 5 bases of the junction left unmatched. The CDR3 runs 14 residues. The germline V gene has CDR1 SGHNT and CDR2 YYREEE (reference sequence). CDR3 DNA: TGTGCCAGCAGCTTCGGCGGGAGGGCCTATGAGCAGTTCTTC. Translated: CASSFGGRAYEQFF.

The chain is built from TRBV9 and TRBJ1-3; D possibly corresponds to TRBD1 (6 bases). The CDR3 is 14 residues long. Germline V CDR1 and CDR2: SGDLS, YYNGEE. Trimming took off 4 bases at V and 3 bases at J, with 11 bases between the two ends. CDR3 in amino acids: CASSPRGGGNTIYF. CDR3 bases: TGTGCCAGCAGCCCCCGAGGGGGTGGAAACACCATATATTTT.

This chain connects TRBV16 to TRBJ1-1; 9 nucleotides match TRBD1. Germline-derived CDR1 and CDR2 are KGHSY and FQNENV. With 4 bases clipped from V and 6 bases from J, the junction kept 6 bases outside the gene matches. CDR3 length equals 14 residues. The CDR3 region is CASSRQTGGAEAFF. As DNA, the CDR3 is TGTGCCAGCAGCCGCCAGACAGGGGGGGCTGAAGCTTTCTTT.

The chain combines TRBV5-4 with TRBJ2-7, with 10 bases matching TRBD1. CDR1 and CDR2 (germline): SGHNT, YYREEE (reference sequence). V lost 3 bases, J lost 2 bases, and 5 bases stayed unmatched. The CDR3 totals 15 residues. The CDR3 coding sequence is TGTGCCAGCAGCTACGGGACAGGGGAAACCTACGAGCAGTACTTC. Its protein product is CASSYGTGETYEQYF.

For this clone: The junction differs from germline at one of its ends, possibly a read error. The V gene is TRBV7-9, the J gene TRBJ1-2; no clear D. This CDR3 comprises 13 residues. Germline V gives CDR1 SEHNR, CDR2 FQNEAQ (reference sequence). The CDR3 DNA is TGTTCCAGCAGCTTAGATCAGGTTCATGGCTACACCTTC. Translated: CSSSLDQVHGYTF. Looking up the rest from reference TRBV7-9 and TRBJ1-2 gives the full variable domain: DTGVSQNPRHKITKRGQNVTFRCDPISEHNRLYWYRQTLGQGPEFLTYFQNEAQLEKSRLLSDRFSAERPKGSFSTLEIQRTEQGDSAMYLCSSSLDQVHGYTFGSGTRLTVV.

The chain couples TRBV9 to TRBJ2-7; 8 positions match TRBD1. This CDR3 has 16 amino acids. J gave up 3 bases and V 0 bases, and 8 bases lay outside the gene matches. Germline V lookup: CDR1 SGDLS, CDR2 YYNGEE. In DNA, the CDR3 is TGTGCCAGCAGCGTAGGCGGGACAGGCCTAGACTACGAGCAGTACTTC. It encodes CASSVGGTGLDYEQYF.

The chain combines TRBV27 with TRBJ2-1; TRBD2 might be the D (6 bases). The CDR3 is 14 residues long. Per germline, CDR1 MNHEY and CDR2 SMNVEV (reference sequence). V lost 7 bases and J lost 0, with 10 bases in between. The CDR3 here is CASKLANSYNEQFF. For the CDR3, the DNA is TGTGCCAGCAAACTAGCCAACTCCTACAATGAGCAGTTCTTC.

This chain connects TRBV4-1 to TRBJ2-7; 8 bases align to TRBD1. The CDR3 spans 16 residues. Unmatched junction bases numbered 14, after V lost 4 bases and J lost 6 bases. Germline CDR1 and CDR2: MGHRA and YSYEKL. The DNA for the CDR3 is TGCGCCAGCAGCCCCACCCCCGGACAGGGAATTCGCGAGCAGTACTTC. Protein sequence: CASSPTPGQGIREQYF.

The V gene is TRBV6-5, the J gene TRBJ2-1; 7 bases align to TRBD1. Germline CDR1 is MNHEY and CDR2 is SVGAGI. This CDR3 region has 11 residues. With 8 bases clipped from V and 9 bases from J, the junction kept 4 bases outside the gene matches. As DNA, the CDR3 is TGTGCCAGCCAAGGGGGCGGTGAGCAGTTCTTC. It codes for CASQGGGEQFF.

This clone occurred once. V gene TRBV2 combines with J gene TRBJ1-2, with TRBD1 identical over 10 bases. CDR1 and CDR2 (germline): SNHLY, FYNNEI. V dropped 4 bases and J dropped 1; count of bases not matched to a gene: 6. This CDR3 has 16 amino acids. CDR3 protein: CASSAGTGENNYGYTF. DNA of the CDR3: TGTGCCAGCAGTGCCGGGACAGGGGAAAATAACTATGGCTACACCTTC.

This clone was recorded once. The chain combines TRBV7-2 with TRBJ2-7; 7 bases agree with TRBD1. Trimming removed 2 bases from V and 2 bases from J; junction bases left unmatched: 3. Per germline, CDR1 SGHTA and CDR2 FQGNSA. There are 14 residues in the CDR3. Here the CDR3 reads CASSLRDSTYEQYF. For the CDR3, the DNA is TGTGCCAGCAGCTTAAGGGACAGCACCTACGAGCAGTACTTC.

A word on this clone: At one end, the junction sequence differs from germline, possibly due to a read error. The chain employs TRBV18 and TRBJ2-4; perhaps TRBD2 as D (5 bases). Germline assignment: CDR1 KGHSH and CDR2 LQKENI. CDR3 length: 14 residues. The CDR3 DNA reads as TGTGCCAGCTCAGACCCCGAACGGGGAAACAGTCAGTACTTC. It yields the protein CASSDPERGNSQYF.